What follows are 14 T cell receptor beta chains derived from one specimen sequenced in a study of T cell responses to AZD1222 COVID-19 vaccine (dated by TCRdb to 2020 to 2023). Per the publication, the time point label means: about 28 days (+/-7) after the second vaccine dose. Libraries were built with the immunoSEQ multiplex PCR assay. TCRdb stores this immuneACCESS table with in-frame sequences only. Part of the clones is absent; in the studies checked, under half of the shortfall reflects unresolved V genes, and no reason is known for the rest. Counted in this sample were tens of thousands of clones; approximately 90% of them appeared once. The ten largest clones add up to about 28% of the sample. The specimen comprised peripheral blood, sampled 28 days after the second AZD1222 dose. These receptors were obtained from an adult who received the AZD1222 COVID-19 vaccine.

V gene TRBV7-3 combines with J gene TRBJ2-1; 7 bases match TRBD2. The CDR3 has 15 residues. In germline, CDR1 is SGHTA, CDR2 FQGTGA. Trimming at V came to 5 bases and at J to 8 bases, leaving 12 bases not matched to a gene. CDR3 region: CASSPQGGPSDEQFF. CDR3 DNA sequence: TGTGCCAGCAGCCCGCAGGGAGGGCCTAGCGATGAGCAGTTCTTC.

The chain couples TRBV19 to TRBJ2-7, with 11 nucleotides matching TRBD1. Trimming took 7 bases from V and 2 from J; bases not matched to a gene: 10. The germline V gene has CDR1 LNHDA and CDR2 SQIVND (reference sequence). CDR3 length equals 16 residues. CDR3: CASTNLPGQGAYEQYF. In DNA form, the CDR3 reads TGTGCCAGTACAAATCTACCGGGACAGGGGGCCTACGAGCAGTACTTC.

The genes are TRBV27 and TRBJ2-1; the D is unclear. The CDR3 is 15 amino acids. The V gene lost 5 bases and the J gene lost 2 bases, with 13 bases spanning the gap. CDR1 and CDR2 from the germline V gene are MNHEY and SMNVEV (reference sequence). CDR3 amino acids: CASSPTSSAYNEQFF. CDR3 DNA: TGTGCCAGCAGTCCAACCTCGTCCGCCTACAATGAGCAGTTCTTC.

The V and J genes are TRBV5-6 and TRBJ2-5; 8 nucleotides align to TRBD1. CDR3 length equals 17 residues. The V gene end was trimmed by 4 bases and the J gene end by 1 base; junction bases not matched to a gene: 12. Germline lookup yields CDR1 SGHDT and CDR2 YYEEEE. The CDR3 DNA is TGTGCCAGCAGCCCTACTTTGAGACAGGGGCCCCAAGAGACCCAGTACTTC. Amino acids: CASSPTLRQGPQETQYF. Based on the CDR3 plus reference TRBV5-6 and TRBJ2-5, the full variable domain is DAGVTQSPTHLIKTRGQQVTLRCSPKSGHDTVSWYQQALGQGPQFIFQYYEEEERQRGNFPDRFSGHQFPNYSSELNVNALLLGDSALYLCASSPTLRQGPQETQYFGPGTRLLVL.

This clone has more than one count but fewer than ten. The genes are TRBV7-9 and TRBJ1-5; D is uncertain. Per germline, CDR1 SEHNR and CDR2 FQNEAQ (reference sequence). Trimming pared 1 base from V and 3 bases from J, leaving 10 bases between. There are 15 residues in the CDR3. In DNA form, the CDR3 reads TGTGCCAGCAGCTTAGTGGGCGGACTCAATCAGCCCCAGCATTTT. Its protein product is CASSLVGGLNQPQHF.

Comments on this clone: At the DNA level, this CDR3 is encoded by other sequences in the same sample as well. The J gene is TRBJ2-7, the V gene TRBV13; D is possibly TRBD1 (5 bases). This CDR3 spans 13 amino acids. CDR1 is PRHDT and CDR2 is FYEKMQ in the germline V gene (reference sequence). Deletions cut 6 bases from V and 0 bases from J, with 9 bases between. CDR3: CASSPDSSYEQYF. CDR3 DNA: TGTGCCAGCAGTCCTGACAGCTCCTACGAGCAGTACTTC.

In its sample, this clone was seen a few times. The V call is TRBV5-1, the J call TRBJ2-5, with D uncertain. The CDR3 contains 14 residues. Germline loops: CDR1 SGHRS, CDR2 YFSETQ. Trimming stripped 5 bases from V and 1 base from J, with 12 bases between. CDR3 residues: CASRVGGAQETQYF. CDR3 in DNA: TGCGCCAGCAGAGTGGGCGGAGCCCAAGAGACCCAGTACTTC.

The chain links TRBV10-3 to TRBJ2-6; D is uncertain. CDR3 length: 15 residues. Germline loops: CDR1 ENHRY, CDR2 SYGVKD. Trimming took off 2 bases at V and 4 bases at J, with 9 bases between the two ends. The CDR3 sequence is CAISERQSGANVLTF. The CDR3 DNA sequence: TGTGCCATCAGTGAGCGTCAGTCCGGGGCCAACGTCCTGACTTTC.

This sequence joins TRBV7-9 and TRBJ1-1, with D unclear. The CDR3 length is 15 residues. The V gene lost 6 bases and the J gene lost 2 bases, with 16 bases spanning the gap. Per the germline V gene, CDR1 is SEHNR and CDR2 is FQNEAQ (reference sequence). The CDR3 sequence: CASSPRAGGNTEAFF. The CDR3 DNA sequence: TGTGCCAGCAGTCCTAGGGCAGGAGGCAACACTGAAGCTTTCTTT. Combining the CDR3 with reference TRBV7-9 and TRBJ1-1 gives the whole variable domain DTGVSQNPRHKITKRGQNVTFRCDPISEHNRLYWYRQTLGQGPEFLTYFQNEAQLEKSRLLSDRFSAERPKGSFSTLEIQRTEQGDSAMYLCASSPRAGGNTEAFFGQGTRLTVV.

This clone was seen only once. The genes are TRBV11-2 and TRBJ2-7; 9 bases fit TRBD2. The CDR3 extends over 15 amino acids. Losses at the gene ends were 5 bases for V and 3 bases for J; bases not matched to a gene: 8. Germline-derived CDR1 and CDR2 are SGHAT and FQNNGV. The CDR3 here is CASSQRTSAYYEQYF. The CDR3 DNA reads TGTGCCAGCAGCCAACGGACTAGCGCGTACTACGAGCAGTACTTC.

The rearrangement uses TRBV7-3 and TRBJ2-1, with 10 bases identical to TRBD2. Germline CDR1 and CDR2: SGHTA and FQGTGA. The ends lost 5 bases at V and 6 bases at J; junction bases unmatched: 4. CDR3 size: 14 residues. CDR3 loop: CASSLLAGRNEQFF. The CDR3 coding sequence is TGTGCCAGCAGCCTACTAGCGGGACGCAATGAGCAGTTCTTC.

The chain joins TRBV12-3 or TRBV12-4 to TRBJ2-2; no reliable D call. The CDR3 contains 11 residues. V lost 7 bases and J 5 bases, leaving 5 bases between the germline ends. CDR3 nucleotide sequence: TGTGCCAGCACTCGAACCGGGGAGCTGTTTTTT. It is translated as CASTRTGELFF.

The J gene is TRBJ2-3, the V gene TRBV7-2; TRBD2 matches at 7 bases. The CDR3 has 16 residues. The germline V gene encodes CDR1 SGHTA and CDR2 FQGNSA. J was trimmed by 4 bases and V by 3 bases; bases with no gene match: 10. This CDR3 reads CASSLGGLGPSDTQYF. CDR3 nucleotide sequence: TGTGCCAGCAGCTTGGGAGGACTAGGCCCCTCAGATACGCAGTATTTT.

This clone was counted only a few times. V and J are TRBV5-5 and TRBJ2-3; D is undetermined. The CDR3 is made up of 14 amino acids. V was shortened by 5 bases and J by 2 bases, with 12 bases between the two germline ends. The germline CDR1 and CDR2 sequences are SGHKS and YYEKEE (reference sequence). The CDR3, as DNA: TGTGCCAGCAGTACAAGCCAGACCACAGATACGCAGTATTTT. Encoded protein: CASSTSQTTDTQYF. Filled out from reference TRBV5-5 and TRBJ2-3, the complete variable domain reads DAGVTQSPTHLIKTRGQQVTLRCSPISGHKSVSWYQQVLGQGPQFIFQYYEKEERGRGNFPDRFSARQFPNYSSELNVNALLLGDSALYLCASSTSQTTDTQYFGPGTRLTVL.